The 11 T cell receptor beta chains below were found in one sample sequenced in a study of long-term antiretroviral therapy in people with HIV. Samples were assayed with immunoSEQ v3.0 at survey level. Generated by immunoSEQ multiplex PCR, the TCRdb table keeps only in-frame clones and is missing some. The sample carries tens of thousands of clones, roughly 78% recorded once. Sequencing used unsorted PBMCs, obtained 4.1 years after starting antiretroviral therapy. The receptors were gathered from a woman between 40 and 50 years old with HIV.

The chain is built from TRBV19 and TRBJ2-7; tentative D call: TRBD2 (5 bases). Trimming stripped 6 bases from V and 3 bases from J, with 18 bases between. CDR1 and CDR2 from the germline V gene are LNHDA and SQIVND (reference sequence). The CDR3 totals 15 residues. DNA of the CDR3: TGTGCCAGTAGGGAGGCTGGCGGAAGTCTCTACGAGCAGTACTTC. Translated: CASREAGGSLYEQYF. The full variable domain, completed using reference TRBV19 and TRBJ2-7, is DGGITQSPKYLFRKEGQNVTLSCEQNLNHDAMYWYRQDPGQGLRLIYYSQIVNDFQKGDIAEGYSVSREKKESFPLTVTSAQKNPTAFYLCASREAGGSLYEQYFGPGTRLTVT.

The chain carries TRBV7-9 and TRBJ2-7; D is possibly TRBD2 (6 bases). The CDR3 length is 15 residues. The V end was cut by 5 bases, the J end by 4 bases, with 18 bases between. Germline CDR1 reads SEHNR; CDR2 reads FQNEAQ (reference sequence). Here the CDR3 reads CASSPRNGSRYEQYF. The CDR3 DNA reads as TGTGCCAGCAGCCCAAGGAACGGGAGTAGGTACGAGCAGTACTTC. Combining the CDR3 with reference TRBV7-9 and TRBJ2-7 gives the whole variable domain DTGVSQNPRHKITKRGQNVTFRCDPISEHNRLYWYRQTLGQGPEFLTYFQNEAQLEKSRLLSDRFSAERPKGSFSTLEIQRTEQGDSAMYLCASSPRNGSRYEQYFGPGTRLTVT.

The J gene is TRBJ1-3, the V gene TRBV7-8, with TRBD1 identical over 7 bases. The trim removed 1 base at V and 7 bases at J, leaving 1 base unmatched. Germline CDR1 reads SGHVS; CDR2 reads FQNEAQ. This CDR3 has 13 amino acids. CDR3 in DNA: TGTGCCAGCAGCTTAGGACAGGGCAACACCATATATTTT. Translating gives CASSLGQGNTIYF.

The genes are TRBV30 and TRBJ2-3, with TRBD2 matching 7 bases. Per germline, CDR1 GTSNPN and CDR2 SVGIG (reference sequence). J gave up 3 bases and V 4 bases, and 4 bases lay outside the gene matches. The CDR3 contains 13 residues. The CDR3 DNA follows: TGTGCCTGGAATCCGGGGGGAACAGATACGCAGTATTTT. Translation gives CAWNPGGTDTQYF.

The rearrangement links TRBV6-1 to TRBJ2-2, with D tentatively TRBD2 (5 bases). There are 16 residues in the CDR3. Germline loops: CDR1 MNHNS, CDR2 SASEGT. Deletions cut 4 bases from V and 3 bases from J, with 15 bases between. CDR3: CASSGPGFVDTGELFF. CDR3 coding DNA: TGTGCCAGCAGTGGCCCGGGATTCGTAGACACCGGGGAGCTGTTTTTT.

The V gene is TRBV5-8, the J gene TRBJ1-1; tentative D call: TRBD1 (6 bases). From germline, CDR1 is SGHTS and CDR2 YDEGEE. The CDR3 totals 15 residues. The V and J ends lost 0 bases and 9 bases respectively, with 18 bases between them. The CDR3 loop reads CASSLGGRGNLQAFF. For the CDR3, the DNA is TGTGCCAGCAGCTTGGGAGGCAGGGGAAACCTACAAGCTTTCTTT.

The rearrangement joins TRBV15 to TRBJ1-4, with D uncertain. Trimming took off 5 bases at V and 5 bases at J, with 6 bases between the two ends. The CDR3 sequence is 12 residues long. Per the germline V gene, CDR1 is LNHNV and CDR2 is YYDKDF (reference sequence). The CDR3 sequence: CATSAGNEKLFF. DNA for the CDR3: TGTGCCACCAGCGCGGGGAATGAAAAACTGTTTTTT.

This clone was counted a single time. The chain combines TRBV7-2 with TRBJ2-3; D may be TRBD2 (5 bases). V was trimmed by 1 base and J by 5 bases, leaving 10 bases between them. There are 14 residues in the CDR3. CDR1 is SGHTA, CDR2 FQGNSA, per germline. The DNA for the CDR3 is TGTGCCAGCAGCTTAGTCCTAGGAGGAGATACGCAGTATTTT. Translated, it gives CASSLVLGGDTQYF.

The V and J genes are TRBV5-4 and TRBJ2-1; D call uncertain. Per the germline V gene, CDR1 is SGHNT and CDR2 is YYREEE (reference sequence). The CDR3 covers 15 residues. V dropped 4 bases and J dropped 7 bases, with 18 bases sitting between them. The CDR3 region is CASSKMINPVNEQFF. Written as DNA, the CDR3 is TGTGCCAGCAGCAAAATGATTAACCCGGTGAATGAGCAGTTCTTC.

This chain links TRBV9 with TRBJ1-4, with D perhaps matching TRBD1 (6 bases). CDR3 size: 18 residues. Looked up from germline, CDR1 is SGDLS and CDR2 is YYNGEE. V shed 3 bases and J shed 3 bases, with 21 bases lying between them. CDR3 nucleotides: TGTGCCAGCAGCGGCTCCGTCGCGGGGGGGCTACCTAATGAAAAACTGTTTTTT. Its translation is CASSGSVAGGLPNEKLFF.

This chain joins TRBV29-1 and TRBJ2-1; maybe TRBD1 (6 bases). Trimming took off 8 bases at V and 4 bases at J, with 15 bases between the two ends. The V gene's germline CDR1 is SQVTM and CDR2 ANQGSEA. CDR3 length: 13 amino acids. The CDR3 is CSTRQDRYNEQFF. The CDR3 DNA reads TGCAGCACCCGACAGGATCGTTACAATGAGCAGTTCTTC.